A selection of T cell receptor beta chains follows, all from one sample in a study of PD-1 blockade in mismatch repair-deficient tumors. Assay: immunoSEQ multiplex PCR; the TCRdb copy retains only in-frame clones and omits some. Of 40,000 or so clones in the sample, approximately 83% were seen once. The sample here was PBMCs, taken approximately 41 weeks after starting pembrolizumab. The receptors originated from an adult with mismatch repair-deficient cancer. Each CDR3 is given with its conserved first and last residue. Fields, in order: D gene, clone size, V gene, J gene, CDR3 protein, CDR3 DNA. A D gene is named only where the DNA matches it firmly. The listing skips clone size in some rows; elsewhere it reads once, few, many or a size class.

>TRBD2|NA|TRBV2|TRBJ2-7
CASRMAGAYEQYF
TGTGCCAGCAGGATGGCGGGAGCCTACGAGCAGTACTTC
>TRBD1|once|TRBV5-1|TRBJ1-1
CASSPQDREGSTEAFF
TGCGCCAGCAGTCCCCAGGACAGGGAGGGAAGCACTGAAGCTTTCTTT
>NA|NA|TRBV5-1|TRBJ1-1
CASAPQTPTIFYTEAFF
TGCGCCAGCGCCCCACAAACCCCGACAATTTTTTACACTGAAGCTTTCTTT
>TRBD1|NA|TRBV30|TRBJ1-1
CAWSLGTAMNTEAFF
TGTGCCTGGAGCCTAGGGACAGCCATGAACACTGAAGCTTTCTTT
>TRBD1|NA|TRBV4-2|TRBJ1-5
CASSQDRTGDQPQHF
TGTGCCAGCAGCCAAGATCGGACAGGGGATCAGCCCCAGCATTTT
>TRBD2|NA|TRBV25-1|TRBJ2-2
CASSGVAGTGELFF
TGTGCCAGCAGTGGAGTAGCGGGAACCGGGGAGCTGTTTTTT
>NA|NA|TRBV9|TRBJ2-6
CASSPRGRSGANVLTF
TGTGCCAGCAGCCCCCGTGGCCGCTCTGGGGCCAACGTCCTGACTTTC
>TRBD1|few|TRBV28|TRBJ2-7
CATKLGTGRYEQYF
TGTGCCACCAAGTTAGGGACAGGACGCTACGAGCAGTACTTC
>TRBD1|NA|TRBV5-1|TRBJ1-6
CASSRVGQGPYNSPLHF
TGCGCCAGCAGCCGGGTGGGACAGGGCCCCTATAATTCACCCCTCCACTTT
>NA|NA|TRBV2|TRBJ2-5
CASNRGTAQETQYF
TGTGCCAGCAATCGGGGGACAGCCCAAGAGACCCAGTACTTC
>NA|NA|TRBV14|TRBJ2-2
CASSQRGRPTGGELFF
TGTGCCAGCAGCCAACGAGGGAGGCCGACCGGGGGGGAGCTGTTTTTT
>TRBD2|few|TRBV4-2|TRBJ2-7
CASSRTSGTYEQYF
TGTGCCAGCAGCCGGACTAGCGGGACCTACGAGCAGTACTTC
>NA|NA|TRBV28|TRBJ2-1
CASRIGLAYNEQFF
TGTGCCAGCAGGATTGGACTGGCTTACAATGAGCAGTTCTTC
>NA|NA|TRBV2|TRBJ2-5
CASSTSWGTQYF
TGTGCCAGCTCAACTAGTTGGGGGACCCAGTACTTC
>TRBD2|few|TRBV19|TRBJ2-7
CASSIDLGLAVEQYF
TGTGCCAGTAGTATAGATCTTGGACTAGCAGTCGAGCAGTACTTC
>TRBD1|NA|TRBV28|TRBJ1-6
CASSLYQGALGNNSPLHF
TGTGCCAGCAGTTTATACCAGGGGGCGCTTGGAAATAATTCACCCCTCCACTTT
>TRBD2|NA|TRBV5-4|TRBJ2-4
CASSSLSGGTKNIQYF
TGTGCCAGCAGCTCGCTTAGCGGGGGAACCAAAAACATTCAGTACTTC
>TRBD1|NA|TRBV4-1|TRBJ2-7
CASSQKDGGQGAYEQYF
TGCGCCAGCAGCCAAAAGGACGGAGGACAGGGGGCCTACGAGCAGTACTTC
>NA|NA|TRBV19|TRBJ1-1
CASSIQVQDTEAFF
TGTGCCAGTAGTATTCAGGTTCAAGACACTGAAGCTTTCTTT
>NA|NA|TRBV18|TRBJ2-2
CAAQNQSTGELFF
TGTGCCGCCCAGAACCAGTCCACCGGGGAGCTGTTTTTT
>TRBD1|NA|TRBV4-2|TRBJ2-1
CASSQDGDRSDNEQFF
TGTGCCAGCAGCCAAGATGGGGACAGGTCGGACAATGAGCAGTTCTTC
>NA|NA|TRBV7-3|TRBJ2-1
CASSLLANEQFF
TGTGCCAGCAGCTTACTAGCGAATGAGCAGTTCTTC
>TRBD2|NA|TRBV7-3|TRBJ2-2
CASSSKAGGHYTGELFF
TGTGCCAGCAGCTCGAAAGCGGGAGGCCATTACACCGGGGAGCTGTTTTTT
>NA|NA|TRBV5-4|TRBJ2-3
CASSSRGFEDTQYF
TGTGCCAGCAGTTCCAGAGGGTTTGAGGATACGCAGTATTTT
>NA|NA|TRBV11-2|TRBJ2-1
CASSLDLSSGSYNEQFF
TGTGCCAGCAGCTTAGATCTCTCCTCAGGATCCTACAATGAGCAGTTCTTC
>TRBD2|once|TRBV14|TRBJ2-6
CASSQGLASGANVLTF
TGTGCCAGCAGCCAGGGACTAGCGTCTGGGGCCAACGTCCTGACTTTC
>TRBD2|NA|TRBV27|TRBJ2-2
CASSKGGTILGTGELFF
TGTGCCAGCAGCAAAGGTGGGACTATCTTAGGCACCGGGGAGCTGTTTTTT
>NA|NA|TRBV28|TRBJ2-2
CASSLISRSPTNTGELFF
TGTGCCAGCAGTTTGATTAGCCGGAGCCCTACGAACACCGGGGAGCTGTTTTTT
>TRBD1|few|TRBV5-1|TRBJ2-7
CASSLATGSYEQYF
TGCGCCAGCAGCTTGGCGACAGGGTCCTACGAGCAGTACTTC
>TRBD1|NA|TRBV27|TRBJ1-4
CASSWGQANEKLFF
TGTGCCAGCAGTTGGGGACAGGCCAATGAAAAACTGTTTTTT
>NA|NA|TRBV28|TRBJ2-1
CASSPPRDKYNEQFF
TGTGCCAGCAGTCCTCCCCGGGACAAATACAATGAGCAGTTCTTC
>TRBD2|NA|TRBV5-1|TRBJ2-7
CASSLAGGNSYEQYF
TGCGCCAGCAGCTTAGCGGGAGGAAATTCCTACGAGCAGTACTTC
>TRBD1|NA|TRBV5-1|TRBJ1-4
CASSLTAGGEKLFF
TGCGCCAGCAGCTTGACGGCAGGGGGAGAAAAACTGTTTTTT
>TRBD2|NA|TRBV7-9|TRBJ2-7
CASSLTLASSYEQYF
TGTGCCAGCAGCTTAACACTAGCGTCTTCCTACGAGCAGTACTTC
>NA|NA|TRBV19|TRBJ1-1
CASTEDWGEAFF
TGTGCCAGTACCGAGGACTGGGGTGAAGCTTTCTTT